These 5 T cell receptor beta chains were sequenced from one sample in a study of blood T cell repertoires in COVID-19. Method: immunoSEQ multiplex PCR; TCRdb's copy keeps in-frame clones and lacks some. The sample records roughly 320,000 clones, roughly 85% being singletons. The sample comprised peripheral blood. The receptors here all came from a human donor in a cohort sampled during active COVID-19.

This clone was seen only a few times. V usage is TRBV10-3 and J usage is TRBJ1-2; 7 positions agree with TRBD1. The V and J ends lost 4 bases and 2 bases, in that order; junction bases with no gene match: 7. The CDR3 has 15 amino acids. The V gene's germline CDR1 is ENHRY and CDR2 SYGVKD. The CDR3 nucleotides read TGTGCCATCAGTGGACAACAGGGGATAAACTATGGCTACACCTTC. Translated, it gives CAISGQQGINYGYTF.

V gene TRBV24-1 combines with J gene TRBJ2-7, with 8 positions matching TRBD1. Germline CDR1 reads KGHDR; CDR2 reads SFDVKD. Trimming took 5 bases from V and 3 from J; bases not matched to a gene: 5. This CDR3 is built from 14 residues. This CDR3 is CATSAGGAGYEQYF. In DNA form, the CDR3 reads TGTGCCACCAGTGCAGGGGGCGCAGGCTACGAGCAGTACTTC.

This clone was seen only once. The V and J genes are TRBV9 and TRBJ1-4, with a tentative D call TRBD1 (5 bases). Germline lookup yields CDR1 SGDLS and CDR2 YYNGEE. The CDR3 is 17 residues long. Between the trimmed V and J ends, which lost 3 bases and 6 bases, there was a span of 21 bases. CDR3 loop: CASSGDDPGRGDEKLFF. CDR3 DNA sequence: TGTGCCAGCAGCGGAGACGATCCGGGGCGCGGGGATGAAAAACTGTTTTTT.

The V and J genes are TRBV4-2 and TRBJ2-2; the D is unclear. The CDR3 loop spans 15 amino acids. The germline V and J ends were trimmed by 1 base and 1 base, with 7 bases remaining between them. CDR1 LGHNA and CDR2 YNFKEQ come from the germline V gene. CDR3 nucleotides: TGTGCCAGCAGCCAAGGTCAAATGAACACCGGGGAGCTGTTTTTT. This codes for CASSQGQMNTGELFF.

This clone appeared a single time. This chain joins TRBV6-5 and TRBJ1-1; D unclear. CDR1 and CDR2 (germline): MNHEY, SVGAGI. The length of the CDR3 is 15 residues. Between the trimmed V and J ends, which lost 7 bases and 5 bases, there was a span of 20 bases. The CDR3 sequence is CASTLANRWRTEAFF. The CDR3 region has the DNA TGTGCCAGCACCTTGGCGAACCGATGGAGGACTGAAGCTTTCTTT.